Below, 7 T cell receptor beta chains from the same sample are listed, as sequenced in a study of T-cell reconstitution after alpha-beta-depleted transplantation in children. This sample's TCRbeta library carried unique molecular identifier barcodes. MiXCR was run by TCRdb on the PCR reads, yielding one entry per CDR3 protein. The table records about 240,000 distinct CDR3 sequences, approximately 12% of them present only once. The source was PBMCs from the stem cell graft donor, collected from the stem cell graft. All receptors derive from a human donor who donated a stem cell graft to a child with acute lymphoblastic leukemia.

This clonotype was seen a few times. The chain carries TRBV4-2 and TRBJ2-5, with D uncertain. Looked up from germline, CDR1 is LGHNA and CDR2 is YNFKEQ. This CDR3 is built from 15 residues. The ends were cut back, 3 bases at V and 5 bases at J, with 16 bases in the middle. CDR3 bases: TGTGCCAGCAGCCATGCAAGGACCCCGTCGGAGACCCAGTACTTC. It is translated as CASSHARTPSETQYF.

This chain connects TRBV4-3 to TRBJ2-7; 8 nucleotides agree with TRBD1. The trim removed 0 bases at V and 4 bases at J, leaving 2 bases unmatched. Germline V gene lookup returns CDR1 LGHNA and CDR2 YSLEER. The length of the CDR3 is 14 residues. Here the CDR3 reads CASSQDRGHYEQYF. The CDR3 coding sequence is TGCGCCAGCAGCCAAGACAGGGGGCATTACGAGCAGTACTTC.

As DNA, the CDR3 is TGCGCCAGCAGCCAAGATAGTAGCGGGGGGCACCCAGATACGCAGTATTTT. Amino acid sequence: CASSQDSSGGHPDTQYF. This chain connects TRBV4-3 to TRBJ2-3; 10 bases match TRBD2. In germline, CDR1 is LGHNA, CDR2 YSLEER. CDR3 length equals 17 residues. Trimming cost V 0 bases and J 4 bases; bases outside gene matches: 7.

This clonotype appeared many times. The CDR3 DNA is TGCGCCAGCCAGGGGGGTAGCTCCTACGAGCAGTACTTC. Its protein is CASQGGSSYEQYF. The V call is TRBV5-1, the J call TRBJ2-7, with a weak D call TRBD1 (7 bases). Per germline, CDR1 SGHRS and CDR2 YFSETQ. The CDR3 has 13 residues. V was pared by 7 bases and J by 0 bases, with 11 bases between.

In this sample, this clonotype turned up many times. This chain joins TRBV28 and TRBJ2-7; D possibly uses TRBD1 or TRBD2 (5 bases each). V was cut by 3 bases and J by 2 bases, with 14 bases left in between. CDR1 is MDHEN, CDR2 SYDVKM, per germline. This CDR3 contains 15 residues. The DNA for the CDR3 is TGTGCCAGCAGTTTTCGGGGACCAAGGGCCTACGAGCAGTACTTC. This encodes CASSFRGPRAYEQYF.

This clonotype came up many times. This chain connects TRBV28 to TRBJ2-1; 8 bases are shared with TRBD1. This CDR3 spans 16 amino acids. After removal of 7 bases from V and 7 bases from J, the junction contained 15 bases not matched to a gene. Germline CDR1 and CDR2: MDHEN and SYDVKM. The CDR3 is CASTFSQGAGRNEQFF. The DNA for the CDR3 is TGTGCCAGCACTTTTTCCCAGGGGGCAGGTCGGAATGAGCAGTTCTTC.

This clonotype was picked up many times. The CDR3 sequence: CSARVRGLETQYF. Written as DNA, the CDR3 is TGCAGTGCTAGGGTCAGGGGATTAGAGACCCAGTACTTC. The chain links TRBV20-1 to TRBJ2-5; D possibly corresponds to TRBD1 (6 bases). Trimming left V 3 bases short and J 4 bases short, with 12 bases between. The CDR3 covers 13 residues. CDR1 and CDR2 from the germline V gene are DFQATT and SNEGSKA (reference sequence).